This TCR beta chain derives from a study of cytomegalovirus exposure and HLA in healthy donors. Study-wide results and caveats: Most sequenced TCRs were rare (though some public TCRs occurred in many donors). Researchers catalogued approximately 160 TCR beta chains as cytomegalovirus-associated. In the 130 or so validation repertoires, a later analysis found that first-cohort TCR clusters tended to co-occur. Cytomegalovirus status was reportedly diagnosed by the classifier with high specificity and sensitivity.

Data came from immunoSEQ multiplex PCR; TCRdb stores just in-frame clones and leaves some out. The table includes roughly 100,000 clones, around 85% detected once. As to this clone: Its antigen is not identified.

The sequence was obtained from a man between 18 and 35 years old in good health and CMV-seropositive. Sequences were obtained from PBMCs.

CDR3: CASSEQGRGMNTEAFF. CDR3 bases: TGTGCCAGCAGCGAACAGGGAAGGGGGATGAACACTGAAGCTTTCTTT. V usage is TRBV7-9 and J usage is TRBJ1-1; tentative D call: TRBD1 (6 bases). The CDR3 contains 16 residues. V was cut by 5 bases and J by 0 bases, with 16 bases left in between. Germline V lookup: CDR1 SEHNR, CDR2 FQNEAQ (reference sequence).